This T cell receptor beta chain was recorded in a study of pediatric ulcerative colitis. Notes on the study in general: In rectum, acute severe colitis had expanded clones and less diversity. Ulcerative colitis patients shared more blood-rectal clones than controls.

The survey-level immunoSEQ assay was used. Assay used: immunoSEQ multiplex PCR; TCRdb lists only in-frame clones, some missing. Here the sample spans 55,000 to 75,000 clones, about nine tenths being singletons. This CDR3 is built from 15 residues. V gave up 3 bases and J gave up 5 bases; unmatched junction bases: 3. Germline-derived CDR1 and CDR2 are SGHNT and YYREEE (reference sequence). Details on this clone: Its specificity is not known.

V gene TRBV5-4 combines with J gene TRBJ2-1; TRBD2 matches 12 bases. Sequenced material: blood. The sequence came from a boy aged 10-17 years with severe ulcerative colitis. DNA for the CDR3: TGTGCCAGCAGCTCTGGACTAGCGGGGAACAATGAGCAGTTCTTC. It yields the protein CASSSGLAGNNEQFF.